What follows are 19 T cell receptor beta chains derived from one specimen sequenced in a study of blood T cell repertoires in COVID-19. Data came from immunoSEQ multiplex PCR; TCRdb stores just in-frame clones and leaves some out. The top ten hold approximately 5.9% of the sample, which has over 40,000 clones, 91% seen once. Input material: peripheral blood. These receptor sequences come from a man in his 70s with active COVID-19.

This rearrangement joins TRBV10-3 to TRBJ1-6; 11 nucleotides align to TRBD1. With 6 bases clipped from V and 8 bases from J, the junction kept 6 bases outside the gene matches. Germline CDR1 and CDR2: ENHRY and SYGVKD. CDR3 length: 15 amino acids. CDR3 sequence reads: CAISEGQGVYSPLHF. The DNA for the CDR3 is TGTGCCATCAGCGAGGGACAGGGGGTTTATTCACCCCTCCACTTT.

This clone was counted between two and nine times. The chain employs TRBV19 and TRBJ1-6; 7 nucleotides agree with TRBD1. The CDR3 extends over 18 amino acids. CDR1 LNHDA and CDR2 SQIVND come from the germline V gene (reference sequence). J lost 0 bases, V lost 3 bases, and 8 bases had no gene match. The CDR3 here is CASSISPQGSSYNSPLHF. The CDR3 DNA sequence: TGTGCCAGTAGTATCTCCCCACAGGGGAGCTCCTATAATTCACCCCTCCACTTT.

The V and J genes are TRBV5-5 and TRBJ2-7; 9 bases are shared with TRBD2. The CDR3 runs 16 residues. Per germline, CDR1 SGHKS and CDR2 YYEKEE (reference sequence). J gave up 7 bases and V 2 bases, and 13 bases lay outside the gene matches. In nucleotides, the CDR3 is TGTGCCAGCAGCTTTTCCGGGACTAGCCGGCTGAGGGAGCAGTACTTC. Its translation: CASSFSGTSRLREQYF.

The CDR3 loop reads CASSSAPAGGRGYTF. The DNA for the CDR3 is TGTGCCAGTAGTTCCGCCCCGGCCGGCGGGCGCGGCTACACCTTC. This rearrangement joins TRBV19 to TRBJ1-2; D ambiguous. The CDR3 totals 15 residues. Germline CDR1 reads LNHDA; CDR2 reads SQIVND (reference sequence). The ends were cut back, 5 bases at V and 8 bases at J, with 21 bases in the middle.

This CDR3 is CASSEPQYNEKLFF. As DNA, the CDR3 is TGTGCCAGCAGTGAACCTCAGTACAATGAAAAACTGTTTTTT. The rearrangement uses TRBV6-1 and TRBJ1-4; no clear D. The V gene lost 2 bases and the J gene lost 5 bases, with 9 bases spanning the gap. CDR3 size: 14 residues. CDR1 and CDR2 (germline): MNHNS, SASEGT.

The CDR3 spells CASSSRIGGGVETQYF. Written as DNA, the CDR3 is TGTGCCAGCAGCTCCAGGATAGGGGGCGGTGTGGAGACCCAGTACTTC. The V call is TRBV7-6, the J call TRBJ2-5; 7 positions agree with TRBD1. V trimming: 4 bases; J trimming: 5 bases; junction bases outside the gene matches: 13. Germline-derived CDR1 and CDR2 are SGHVS and FNYEAQ. This CDR3 spans 16 amino acids. The full variable domain, completed using reference TRBV7-6 and TRBJ2-5, is GAGVSQSPRYKVTKRGQDVALRCDPISGHVSLYWYRQALGQGPEFLTYFNYEAQQDKSGLPNDRFSAERPEGSISTLTIQRTEQRDSAMYRCASSSRIGGGVETQYFGPGTRLLVL.

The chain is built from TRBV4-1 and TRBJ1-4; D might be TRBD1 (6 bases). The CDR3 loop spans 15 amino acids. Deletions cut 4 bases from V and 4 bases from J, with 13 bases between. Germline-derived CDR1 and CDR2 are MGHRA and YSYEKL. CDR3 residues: CASSRPGQSNEKLFF. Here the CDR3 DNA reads TGCGCCAGCAGCCGCCCGGGACAAAGTAATGAAAAACTGTTTTTT.

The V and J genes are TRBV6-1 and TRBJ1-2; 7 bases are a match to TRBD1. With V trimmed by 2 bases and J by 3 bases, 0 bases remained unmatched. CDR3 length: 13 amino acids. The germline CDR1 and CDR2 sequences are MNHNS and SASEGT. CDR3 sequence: CASSETGDYGYTF. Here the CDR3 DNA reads TGTGCCAGCAGTGAAACAGGGGACTATGGCTACACCTTC.

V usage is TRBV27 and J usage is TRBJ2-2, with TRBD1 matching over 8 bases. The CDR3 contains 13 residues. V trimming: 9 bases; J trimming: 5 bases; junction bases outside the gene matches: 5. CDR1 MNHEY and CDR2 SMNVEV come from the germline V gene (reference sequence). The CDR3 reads CASNRQGTGELFF. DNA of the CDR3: TGTGCCAGTAATAGACAGGGGACCGGGGAGCTGTTTTTT.

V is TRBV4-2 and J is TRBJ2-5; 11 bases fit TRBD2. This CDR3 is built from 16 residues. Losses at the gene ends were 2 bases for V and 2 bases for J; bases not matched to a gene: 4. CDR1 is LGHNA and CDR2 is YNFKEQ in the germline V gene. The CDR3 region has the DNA TGTGCCAGCAGCCAACCTGGGACTAGCGGACAAGAGACCCAGTACTTC. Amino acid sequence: CASSQPGTSGQETQYF.

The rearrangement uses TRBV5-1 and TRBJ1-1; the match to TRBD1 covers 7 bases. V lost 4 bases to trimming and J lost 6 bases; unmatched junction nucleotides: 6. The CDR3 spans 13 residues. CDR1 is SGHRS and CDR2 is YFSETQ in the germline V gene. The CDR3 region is CASSIGTDPEAFF. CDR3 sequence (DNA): TGCGCCAGCAGCATCGGGACAGACCCTGAAGCTTTCTTT.

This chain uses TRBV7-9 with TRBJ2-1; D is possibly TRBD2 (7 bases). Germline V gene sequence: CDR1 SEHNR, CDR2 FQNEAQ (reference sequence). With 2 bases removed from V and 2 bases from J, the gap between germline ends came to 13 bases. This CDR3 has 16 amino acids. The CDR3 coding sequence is TGTGCCAGCAGCTTACGCGGGGGCAACGCCTACAATGAGCAGTTCTTC. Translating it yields CASSLRGGNAYNEQFF.

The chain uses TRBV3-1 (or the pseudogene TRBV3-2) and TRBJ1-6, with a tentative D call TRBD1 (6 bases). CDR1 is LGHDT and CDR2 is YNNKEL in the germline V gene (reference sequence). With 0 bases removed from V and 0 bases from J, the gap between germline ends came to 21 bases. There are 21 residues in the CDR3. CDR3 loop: CASSQDGYRGGRSSYNSPLHF. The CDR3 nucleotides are TGTGCCAGCAGCCAAGATGGGTATCGGGGGGGCCGAAGCTCCTATAATTCACCCCTCCACTTT.

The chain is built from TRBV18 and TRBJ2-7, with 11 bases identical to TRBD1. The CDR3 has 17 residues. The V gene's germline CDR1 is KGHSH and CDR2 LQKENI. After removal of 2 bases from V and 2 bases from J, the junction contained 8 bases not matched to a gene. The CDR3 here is CASSPDLGQGGTYEQYF. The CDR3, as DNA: TGTGCCAGCTCACCAGACCTGGGACAGGGGGGAACCTACGAGCAGTACTTC. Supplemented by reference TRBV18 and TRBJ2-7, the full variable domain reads NAGVMQNPRHLVRRRGQEARLRCSPMKGHSHVYWYRQLPEEGLKFMVYLQKENIIDESGMPKERFSAEFPKEGPSILRIQQVVRGDSAAYFCASSPDLGQGGTYEQYFGPGTRLTVT.

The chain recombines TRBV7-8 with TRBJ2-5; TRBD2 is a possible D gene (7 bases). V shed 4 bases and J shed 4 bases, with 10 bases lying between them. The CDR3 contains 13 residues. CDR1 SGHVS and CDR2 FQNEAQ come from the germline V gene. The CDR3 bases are TGTGCCAGCAGCTCGGGGGGCGGAGAGACCCAGTACTTC. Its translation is CASSSGGGETQYF.

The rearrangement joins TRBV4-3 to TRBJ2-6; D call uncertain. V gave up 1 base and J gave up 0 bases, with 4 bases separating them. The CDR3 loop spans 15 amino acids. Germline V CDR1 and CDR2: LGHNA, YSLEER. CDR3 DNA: TGCGCCAGCAGCCAAGGCGACTCTGGGGCCAACGTCCTGACTTTC. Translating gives CASSQGDSGANVLTF.

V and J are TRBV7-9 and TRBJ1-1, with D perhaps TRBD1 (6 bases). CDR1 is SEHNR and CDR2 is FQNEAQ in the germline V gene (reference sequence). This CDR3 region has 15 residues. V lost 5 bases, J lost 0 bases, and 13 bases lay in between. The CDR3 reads CASSPRTVVNTEAFF. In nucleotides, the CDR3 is TGTGCCAGCAGCCCTAGGACAGTAGTGAACACTGAAGCTTTCTTT.

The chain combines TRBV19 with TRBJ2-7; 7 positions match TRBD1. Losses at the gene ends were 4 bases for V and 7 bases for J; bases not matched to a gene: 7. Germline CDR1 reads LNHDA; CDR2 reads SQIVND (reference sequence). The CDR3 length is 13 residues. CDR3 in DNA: TGTGCCAGTAGTACAGGGGGTTACGCGGAGCAGTACTTC. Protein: CASSTGGYAEQYF.

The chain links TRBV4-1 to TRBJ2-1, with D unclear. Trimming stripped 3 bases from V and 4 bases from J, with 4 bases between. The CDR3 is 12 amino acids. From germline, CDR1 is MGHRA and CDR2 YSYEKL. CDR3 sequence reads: CASSHRYNEQFF. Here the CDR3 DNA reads TGCGCCAGCAGCCACAGGTACAATGAGCAGTTCTTC.